This T cell receptor (beta chain) comes out of a study of T cells after yellow fever vaccination. This clonotype has a handful of counts. The antigen is undetermined. V gave up 1 base and J gave up 3 bases; unmatched junction bases: 3. CDR3 length: 15 amino acids. Germline CDR1 and CDR2: LGHNA and YSLEER. In TCRdb, the 5' RACE reads were re-called with MiXCR into one record per CDR3 protein. The table shows 150,000 to 200,000 distinct CDR3 sequences, with 7% to 10% occurring only once. Findings and caveats of the study: The study re-detected most primary-vaccination clones after the booster (96% CD4, 88% CD8).

This receptor was obtained from a young man who received the YFV17D yellow fever vaccine. V and J are TRBV4-3 and TRBJ1-2; 9 bases are a match to TRBD1. This material consisted of CD8+ T cells sorted from PBMCs, taken 45 days after the yellow fever booster vaccination. CDR3 sequence (DNA): TGCGCCAGCAGCCAAGGGGACAGGGATGACTATGGCTACACCTTC. It encodes CASSQGDRDDYGYTF.